The rows below give T cell receptor beta chains drawn from one sample of a study of cytomegalovirus exposure and HLA in healthy donors. Assay used: immunoSEQ multiplex PCR; TCRdb lists only in-frame clones, some missing. The data hold a few hundred thousand clones, with 75% to 90% observed a single time. Sequencing was done on a sample of PBMCs. The receptors derive from a girl aged 2-10 years in good health and CMV-seronegative. The CDR3 runs from the conserved cysteine through the conserved F or W. Each record gives: V gene, D gene, clone size, J gene, CDR3 protein, CDR3 DNA. A D gene is named only where the DNA matches it firmly. Not every row has a clone size; where given, it reads once, few, many or a size class.

V gene: TRBV4-2
D gene: TRBD2
clone size: NA
J gene: TRBJ2-3
CDR3 protein: CASSQGVSGGKDTQYF
CDR3 DNA: TGTGCCAGCAGCCAAGGCGTTAGCGGGGGTAAAGATACGCAGTATTTT

V gene: TRBV2
D gene: NA
clone size: NA
J gene: TRBJ2-1
CDR3 protein: CASSVGRGEFF
CDR3 DNA: TGTGCCAGCAGTGTAGGCCGGGGTGAGTTCTTC

V gene: TRBV13
D gene: TRBD1
clone size: NA
J gene: TRBJ2-1
CDR3 protein: CASSRGQGGHNEQFF
CDR3 DNA: TGTGCCAGCAGCCGGGGACAGGGCGGCCACAATGAGCAGTTCTTC

V gene: TRBV19
D gene: NA
clone size: NA
J gene: TRBJ1-1
CDR3 protein: CASTLQGNTEAFF
CDR3 DNA: TGTGCCAGTACCCTACAGGGGAACACTGAAGCTTTCTTT

V gene: TRBV28
D gene: TRBD2
clone size: NA
J gene: TRBJ2-1
CDR3 protein: CASSLLGTSGGSPEQFF
CDR3 DNA: TGTGCCAGCAGTTTATTAGGGACTAGCGGGGGCTCCCCAGAGCAGTTCTTC

V gene: TRBV5-4
D gene: NA
clone size: few
J gene: TRBJ2-7
CDR3 protein: CASSLAEKTYEQYF
CDR3 DNA: TGTGCCAGCAGCTTGGCGGAGAAGACCTACGAGCAGTACTTC

V gene: TRBV29-1
D gene: NA
clone size: NA
J gene: TRBJ2-7
CDR3 protein: CSVELGPDYEQYF
CDR3 DNA: TGCAGCGTTGAATTGGGGCCTGATTACGAGCAGTACTTC

V gene: TRBV7-2
D gene: NA
clone size: NA
J gene: TRBJ1-1
CDR3 protein: CASSSVRNTEAFF
CDR3 DNA: TGTGCCAGCAGCTCGGTAAGGAACACTGAAGCTTTCTTT

V gene: TRBV2
D gene: NA
clone size: few
J gene: TRBJ1-2
CDR3 protein: CASSIAGDYGYTF
CDR3 DNA: TGTGCCAGCAGTATCGCAGGCGACTATGGCTACACCTTC

V gene: TRBV4-1
D gene: NA
clone size: NA
J gene: TRBJ1-1
CDR3 protein: CASSQEVRGSAFF
CDR3 DNA: TGCGCCAGCAGCCAAGAAGTTCGTGGTAGTGCTTTCTTT

V gene: TRBV4-1
D gene: NA
clone size: NA
J gene: TRBJ2-7
CDR3 protein: CASSQTGYEQYF
CDR3 DNA: TGCGCCAGCAGCCAAACGGGGTACGAGCAGTACTTC

V gene: TRBV28
D gene: NA
clone size: NA
J gene: TRBJ1-5
CDR3 protein: CASSFLPLRGCYSNQPQHF
CDR3 DNA: TGTGCCAGCAGCTTCTTACCGCTCAGGGGCTGCTATAGCAATCAGCCCCAGCATTTT

V gene: TRBV5-1
D gene: NA
clone size: once
J gene: TRBJ2-1
CDR3 protein: CASSAGAPLIRGEQFF
CDR3 DNA: TGCGCCAGCAGTGCAGGGGCCCCCCTAATCCGGGGTGAGCAGTTCTTC

V gene: TRBV4-2
D gene: NA
clone size: NA
J gene: TRBJ2-3
CDR3 protein: CASSQIHGSTDTQYF
CDR3 DNA: TGTGCCAGCAGCCAAATACATGGTAGCACAGATACGCAGTATTTT

V gene: TRBV6-1
D gene: TRBD1
clone size: few
J gene: TRBJ1-6
CDR3 protein: CASSGWLGQGHNSPLHF
CDR3 DNA: TGTGCCAGCAGTGGTTGGCTGGGACAGGGTCATAATTCACCCCTCCACTTT

V gene: TRBV7-6
D gene: NA
clone size: few
J gene: TRBJ2-6
CDR3 protein: CASSLRGSGTGANVLTF
CDR3 DNA: TGTGCCAGCAGCTTACGCGGCTCGGGAACTGGGGCCAACGTCCTGACTTTC

V gene: TRBV7-8
D gene: NA
clone size: NA
J gene: TRBJ1-1
CDR3 protein: CASSPGGGGTEAFF
CDR3 DNA: TGTGCCAGCAGCCCGGGGGGGGGAGGCACTGAAGCTTTCTTT

V gene: TRBV30
D gene: NA
clone size: NA
J gene: TRBJ1-2
CDR3 protein: CAWSLTPGVNYGYTF
CDR3 DNA: TGTGCCTGGAGTCTAACCCCCGGGGTTAACTATGGCTACACCTTC

V gene: TRBV7-9
D gene: NA
clone size: few
J gene: TRBJ2-3
CDR3 protein: CASSLQEPSTQYF
CDR3 DNA: TGTGCCAGCAGCTTACAGGAACCGAGTACGCAGTATTTT

V gene: TRBV4-1
D gene: NA
clone size: NA
J gene: TRBJ2-3
CDR3 protein: CASSQEPGVRTDTQYF
CDR3 DNA: TGCGCCAGCAGCCAAGAGCCGGGAGTAAGGACAGATACGCAGTATTTT

V gene: TRBV28
D gene: TRBD2
clone size: NA
J gene: TRBJ2-7
CDR3 protein: CATTPGGSYEQYF
CDR3 DNA: TGTGCCACCACCCCGGGGGGCTCCTACGAGCAGTACTTC

V gene: TRBV5-1
D gene: NA
clone size: NA
J gene: TRBJ1-5
CDR3 protein: CASSLGPNQPQHF
CDR3 DNA: TGCGCCAGCAGCTTGGGTCCAAATCAGCCCCAGCATTTT

V gene: TRBV29-1
D gene: TRBD1
clone size: NA
J gene: TRBJ2-1
CDR3 protein: CSLSGTGERNEQFF
CDR3 DNA: TGCAGCCTGTCCGGGACAGGGGAGCGCAATGAGCAGTTCTTC

V gene: TRBV2
D gene: NA
clone size: NA
J gene: TRBJ1-2
CDR3 protein: CASSDGSRRGYTF
CDR3 DNA: TGTGCCAGCAGTGATGGGTCGAGGAGGGGCTACACCTTC

V gene: TRBV7-9
D gene: TRBD1
clone size: NA
J gene: TRBJ2-5
CDR3 protein: CSSSSDRAKETQYF
CDR3 DNA: TGTTCCAGCAGCTCGGACAGGGCGAAAGAGACCCAGTACTTC

V gene: TRBV10-3
D gene: NA
clone size: NA
J gene: TRBJ1-5
CDR3 protein: CAISESQGGQPQHF
CDR3 DNA: TGTGCCATCAGTGAGTCACAGGGTGGTCAGCCCCAGCATTTT